This entry concerns a single T cell receptor beta chain. J was trimmed by 7 bases and V by 1 base; bases with no gene match: 3. The CDR3 runs to 13 residues. CDR1 is DFQATT and CDR2 is SNEGSKA in the germline V gene (reference sequence). This entry is derived from a study of CD8+CD57+ T cells in acquired aplastic anemia. Study-level information: On average, sorted CD4+ and CD8+ cells gave around 3 ug of DNA.

Using genomic DNA as the template, TCR beta VDJ and CDR3 profiling was carried out. TCRdb recomputed calls from the reads with MiXCR, one row per CDR3 protein. Among about 470,000 distinct CDR3 sequences listed, over 25% were seen once. An expansion of CD8+CD57+ cells by flow cytometry had been shown in patients chosen for sequencing. This rearrangement joins TRBV20-1 to TRBJ1-5; 8 bases map to TRBD1. The sample taken for sequencing was sorted CD4+, CD8+, or CD8+CD57+ T cells (not recorded which) from PBMCs. The receptor's source is a human donor with aplastic anemia. The CDR3: CSARGTGLQPQHF. The CDR3 DNA sequence: TGCAGTGCTAGAGGGACAGGGCTCCAGCCCCAGCATTTT.